This T cell receptor (beta chain) was found in a study of radiotherapy plus CTLA-4 blockade in lung cancer. Germline V CDR1 and CDR2: MDHEN, SYDVKM. The CDR3 loop spans 11 amino acids. V dropped 6 bases and J dropped 2 bases, with 3 bases sitting between them. Method: immunoSEQ multiplex PCR; TCRdb's copy keeps in-frame clones and lacks some. The repertoire includes tens of thousands of clones, roughly 73% of them detected once, and 3.5% sits in the top ten. Material: peripheral blood, obtained from a patient treated with radiotherapy plus ipilimumab. This sequence was found in a human donor with non-small cell lung cancer who had a complete response to radiotherapy plus ipilimumab. The chain couples TRBV28 to TRBJ2-3; D uncertain. The CDR3 region has the DNA TGTGCCAGCAGCCACACAGATACGCAGTATTTT. Protein sequence: CASSHTDTQYF.